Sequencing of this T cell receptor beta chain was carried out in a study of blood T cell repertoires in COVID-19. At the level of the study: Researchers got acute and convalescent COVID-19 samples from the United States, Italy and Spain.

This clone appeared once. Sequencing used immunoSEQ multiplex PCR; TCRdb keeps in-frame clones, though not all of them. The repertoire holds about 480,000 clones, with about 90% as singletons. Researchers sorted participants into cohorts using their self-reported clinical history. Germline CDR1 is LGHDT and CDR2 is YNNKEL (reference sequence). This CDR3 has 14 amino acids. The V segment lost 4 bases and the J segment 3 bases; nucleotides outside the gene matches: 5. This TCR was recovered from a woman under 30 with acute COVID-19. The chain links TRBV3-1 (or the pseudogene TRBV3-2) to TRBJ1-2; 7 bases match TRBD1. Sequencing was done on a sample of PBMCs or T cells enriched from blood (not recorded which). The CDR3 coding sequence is TGTGCCAGCAGCCCCCGGGACAGCTACTATGGCTACACCTTC. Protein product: CASSPRDSYYGYTF.